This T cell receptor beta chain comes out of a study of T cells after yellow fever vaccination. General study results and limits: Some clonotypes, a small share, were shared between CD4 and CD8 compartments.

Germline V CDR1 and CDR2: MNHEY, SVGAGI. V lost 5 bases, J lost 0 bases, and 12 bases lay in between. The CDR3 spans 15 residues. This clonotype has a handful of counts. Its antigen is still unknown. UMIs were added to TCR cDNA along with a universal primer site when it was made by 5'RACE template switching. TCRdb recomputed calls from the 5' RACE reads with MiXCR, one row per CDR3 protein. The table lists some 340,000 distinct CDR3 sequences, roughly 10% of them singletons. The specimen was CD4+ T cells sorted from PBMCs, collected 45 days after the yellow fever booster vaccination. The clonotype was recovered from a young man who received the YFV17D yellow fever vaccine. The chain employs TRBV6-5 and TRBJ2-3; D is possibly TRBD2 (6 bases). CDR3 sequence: CASSPVGRSTDTQYF. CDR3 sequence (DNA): TGTGCCAGCAGTCCAGTGGGGAGGAGCACAGATACGCAGTATTTT.